The 5 T cell receptor beta chains reported below all come from one sample, sequenced in a study of blood T cell repertoires in COVID-19. Generated by immunoSEQ multiplex PCR, the TCRdb table keeps only in-frame clones and is missing some. This sample has 150,000 to 200,000 clones; around 85% occur once, and the top ten carry under 9.5%. Sequenced material: peripheral blood. Receptors originate from a man between 50 and 59 years old with active or convalescent COVID-19.

The V gene is TRBV6-1, the J gene TRBJ2-7, with unresolved D. V was cut by 3 bases and J by 3 bases, with 9 bases left in between. The CDR3 has 13 amino acids. Germline V gives CDR1 MNHNS, CDR2 SASEGT. The CDR3 sequence: CASSELRGYEQYF. The CDR3 region has the DNA TGTGCCAGCAGTGAGCTCCGCGGCTACGAGCAGTACTTC.

This rearrangement joins TRBV30 to TRBJ2-7; tentatively, D is TRBD2 (6 bases). The V and J ends lost 2 bases and 3 bases respectively, with 26 bases between them. This CDR3 has 18 residues. The germline V gene has CDR1 GTSNPN and CDR2 SVGIG (reference sequence). CDR3 bases: TGTGCCTGGAGTTTCCCTAAGGCTTGGGAGGTCGTGGGCTACGAGCAGTACTTC. It yields the protein CAWSFPKAWEVVGYEQYF.

The V call is TRBV28, the J call TRBJ1-3, with D maybe TRBD1 (6 bases). The germline V gene encodes CDR1 MDHEN and CDR2 SYDVKM. There are 18 residues in the CDR3. The ends were cut back, 5 bases at V and 4 bases at J, with 24 bases in the middle. CDR3 residues: CASSLQGTDYWGGNTIYF. CDR3 in DNA: TGTGCCAGCAGTCTGCAGGGGACCGACTATTGGGGAGGAAACACCATATATTTT. Complete variable domain (other parts from reference TRBV28 and TRBJ1-3): DVKVTQSSRYLVKRTGEKVFLECVQDMDHENMFWYRQDPGLGLRLIYFSYDVKMKEKGDIPEGYSVSREKKERFSLILESASTNQTSMYLCASSLQGTDYWGGNTIYFGEGSWLTVV.

V is TRBV3-1 (or the pseudogene TRBV3-2) and J is TRBJ1-1; D gene uncertain. Trimming pared 1 base from V and 6 bases from J, leaving 12 bases between. The CDR3 runs to 14 residues. Germline V gene sequence: CDR1 LGHDT, CDR2 YNNKEL (reference sequence). The CDR3, as DNA: TGTGCCAGCAGCCAAGGCGGGAGAGGGCCTGAAGCTTTCTTT. It specifies CASSQGGRGPEAFF.

This clone was detected once. The rearrangement links TRBV5-1 to TRBJ1-2, with 7 bases fitting TRBD1. The CDR3 runs 16 residues. With 0 bases clipped from V and 8 bases from J, the junction kept 13 bases outside the gene matches. Germline CDR1 is SGHRS and CDR2 is YFSETQ. CDR3: CASSLGGNDRAGGYTF. For the CDR3, the DNA is TGCGCCAGCAGCTTGGGGGGGAACGACAGGGCCGGCGGCTACACCTTC.